Each of the 17 T cell receptor beta chains below was sequenced from the same sample in a study of patients and donors after allogeneic stem cell transplantation. TCRdb recomputed calls from the RT-PCR reads with MiXCR, one row per CDR3 protein. The data contain more than 150,000 distinct CDR3 sequences, around two fifths of them seen just once; the ten biggest clones take up about 33%. The source material was blood, either unsorted or a sorted T cell fraction (not recorded which). The receptors here all came from a human donor who was either an allogeneic HSCT recipient or a stem cell or donor lymphocyte infusion donor (not recorded which). It is not recorded whose cells these are; they may come from a transplant donor.

A few counts support this clonotype. This chain uses TRBV5-1 with TRBJ2-5; D is uncertain. With 2 bases removed from V and 5 bases from J, the gap between germline ends came to 19 bases. Germline loops: CDR1 SGHRS, CDR2 YFSETQ. There are 16 residues in the CDR3. CDR3 DNA: TGCGCCAGCAGCTTTTTGCAGCCCTTTGCGGAGGAGACCCAGTACTTC. Its translation is CASSFLQPFAEETQYF.

This chain links TRBV5-1 with TRBJ2-3; 13 nucleotides match TRBD2. This CDR3 is built from 17 residues. Looked up from germline, CDR1 is SGHRS and CDR2 is YFSETQ. V lost 4 bases and J lost 2; bases outside the gene matches: 7. This CDR3 reads CASSPPGLAGPTDTQYF. Written as DNA, the CDR3 is TGCGCCAGCAGCCCGCCGGGACTAGCGGGACCCACAGATACGCAGTATTTT.

The V gene is TRBV7-9, the J gene TRBJ2-1; TRBD1 matches 9 bases. This CDR3 is 14 amino acids long. V shed 2 bases and J 7 bases; nucleotides not matched to a gene: 3. The germline V gene encodes CDR1 SEHNR and CDR2 FQNEAQ (reference sequence). CDR3 amino acids: CASSLRQGVNEQFF. The CDR3 region has the DNA TGTGCCAGCAGCTTAAGACAGGGGGTGAATGAGCAGTTCTTC.

This clonotype was seen more than once but under ten times. The chain has TRBV29-1 and TRBJ1-4; no clear D. Germline V gene sequence: CDR1 SQVTM, CDR2 ANQGSEA. The CDR3 length is 12 residues. V gave up 4 bases and J gave up 7 bases, with 10 bases separating them. The chain's CDR3 is CSVAVDREKLFF. The CDR3 DNA reads TGCAGCGTTGCTGTGGACCGTGAAAAACTGTTTTTT.

The chain employs TRBV12-3 or TRBV12-4 and TRBJ2-1; weak D call: TRBD2 (5 bases). Trimming cost V 5 bases and J 1 base, with 15 bases left between them. The CDR3 is 16 residues long. The CDR3 is CASSPLTTRSYNEQFF. The CDR3 DNA reads TGTGCCAGCAGTCCTCTGACTACTAGGTCCTACAATGAGCAGTTCTTC.

The chain is built from TRBV28 and TRBJ1-6; D unclear. V was cut by 5 bases and J by 5 bases, with 10 bases left in between. Germline CDR1 is MDHEN and CDR2 is SYDVKM. The CDR3 is made up of 14 amino acids. This CDR3 reads CASSEVGNNSPLHF. As DNA, the CDR3 is TGTGCCAGCAGTGAAGTTGGTAATAATTCACCCCTCCACTTT.

There are a few counts of this clonotype. This sequence joins TRBV4-3 and TRBJ2-1; D possibly corresponds to TRBD2 (5 bases). The CDR3 length is 18 residues. Germline V gene sequence: CDR1 LGHNA, CDR2 YSLEER. V lost 0 bases, J lost 0 bases, and 15 bases lay in between. CDR3: CASSQDGPAESSYNEQFF. The CDR3, as DNA: TGCGCCAGCAGCCAAGATGGGCCAGCGGAGAGCTCCTACAATGAGCAGTTCTTC.

The chain couples TRBV12-5 to TRBJ2-2; TRBD1 matches at 10 bases. From germline, CDR1 is LGHNT and CDR2 FRNRAP. CDR3 length: 15 residues. With 4 bases clipped from V and 5 bases from J, the junction kept 4 bases outside the gene matches. CDR3 coding DNA: TGTGCTAGTGGTTGGACGGGACAGGGGACCGGGGAGCTGTTTTTT. Its translation: CASGWTGQGTGELFF.

The gene calls are TRBV12-3 or TRBV12-4 and TRBJ1-1; D remains ambiguous. V was pared by 10 bases and J by 2 bases, with 11 bases between. The CDR3 contains 12 residues. The DNA of the CDR3 is TGTGCCACCCTTGTAGGAAACACTGAAGCTTTCTTT. This gives the protein CATLVGNTEAFF.

V and J are TRBV9 and TRBJ2-7; 8 positions agree with TRBD1. Per the germline V gene, CDR1 is SGDLS and CDR2 is YYNGEE. The junction had 11 bases not matched to a gene; V was cut back by 0 bases and J by 3 bases. This CDR3 region has 17 residues. The CDR3 loop reads CASSVGSGDRSYYEQYF. CDR3 in DNA: TGTGCCAGCAGCGTAGGGTCCGGGGACAGGTCTTACTACGAGCAGTACTTC.

This clonotype was seen many times. The chain joins TRBV9 to TRBJ2-1; 7 bases are shared with TRBD2. The CDR3 loop spans 13 amino acids. Trimming cost V 6 bases and J 5 bases; bases outside gene matches: 5. The germline V gene has CDR1 SGDLS and CDR2 YYNGEE. The CDR3 DNA is TGTGCCAGCAACCCGGGACTACACAATGAGCAGTTCTTC. Translated: CASNPGLHNEQFF.

In this sample, this clonotype turned up a few times. The chain has TRBV19 and TRBJ2-7; 8 bases align to TRBD1. V lost 5 bases to trimming and J lost 5 bases; unmatched junction nucleotides: 8. The CDR3 spans 14 residues. Looked up from germline, CDR1 is LNHDA and CDR2 is SQIVND (reference sequence). CDR3 loop: CASSPRTGSDEQYF. The CDR3 nucleotides read TGTGCCAGTAGTCCCCGGACAGGGAGCGACGAGCAGTACTTC.

This clonotype was detected a few times. The rearrangement joins TRBV11-2 to TRBJ1-1; tentatively, D is TRBD1 (5 bases). V lost 2 bases to trimming and J lost 0 bases, with 10 bases between them. The CDR3 extends over 15 amino acids. Per germline, CDR1 SGHAT and CDR2 FQNNGV. CDR3 DNA: TGTGCCAGCAGCTTACATTGGGGCCTGAACACTGAAGCTTTCTTT. Protein: CASSLHWGLNTEAFF.

This chain links TRBV7-8 with TRBJ2-4; 14 bases match TRBD2. CDR1 SGHVS and CDR2 FQNEAQ come from the germline V gene. This CDR3 has 21 amino acids. The trim removed 10 bases at V and 4 bases at J, leaving 24 bases unmatched. In DNA form, the CDR3 reads TGTGCCACCACGCCGAGTTTTTTGACTAGCGGGAGGGCCGGTGTAAAAAACATTCAGTACTTC. It encodes CATTPSFLTSGRAGVKNIQYF.

The J gene is TRBJ1-2, the V gene TRBV15; D possibly corresponds to TRBD1 (6 bases). The V gene's germline CDR1 is LNHNV and CDR2 YYDKDF (reference sequence). This CDR3 spans 15 amino acids. The ends were cut back, 0 bases at V and 4 bases at J, with 12 bases in the middle. The CDR3 DNA follows: TGTGCCACCAGCAGAGATTATAAAGGGGGCTATGGCTACACCTTC. As protein: CATSRDYKGGYGYTF.

This clonotype has only a few counts. V and J are TRBV12-3 or TRBV12-4 and TRBJ1-3; no clear D. The CDR3 is 15 residues long. V was cut by 1 base and J by 1 base, with 8 bases left in between. CDR3 region: CASSLDLASGNTIYF. CDR3 nucleotide sequence: TGTGCCAGCAGTTTAGATCTTGCTTCTGGAAACACCATATATTTT.

V and J are TRBV12-3 or TRBV12-4 and TRBJ1-2; D is possibly TRBD1 (5 bases). The CDR3 has 12 amino acids. The germline V and J ends were trimmed by 6 bases and 4 bases, with 9 bases remaining between them. The CDR3 coding sequence is TGTGCCAGCAGGGGACGTCCCTATGGCTACACCTTC. It translates to CASRGRPYGYTF.